This TCR beta chain was documented in a study of blood T cell repertoires in COVID-19. V trimming: 7 bases; J trimming: 2 bases; junction bases outside the gene matches: 12. The CDR3 runs 17 residues. Looked up from germline, CDR1 is SGHAT and CDR2 is FQNNGV. Clones were read by immunoSEQ multiplex PCR, and TCRdb kept only the in-frame ones, dropping some. The sample contains about 300,000 clones, 65% to 90% of which appear only once. Specimen: peripheral blood. The genes are TRBV11-2 and TRBJ2-5; 11 bases are a match to TRBD1. The receptor's source is a human donor in a cohort sampled during active COVID-19. CDR3 loop: CASNSGTGGINQETQYF. The CDR3 DNA follows: TGTGCCAGCAACTCCGGGACAGGGGGTATAAATCAAGAGACCCAGTACTTC.